Included here is one T cell receptor (beta chain) sequence, with context. Its target is not known. This sample was taken from a study of identical twins. The ends were cut back, 6 bases at V and 7 bases at J, with 16 bases in the middle. The germline V gene has CDR1 LGHDT and CDR2 YNNKEL (reference sequence). The CDR3 spans 14 residues. Whole-study results and caveats: Zero-insertion analyses might be partly confounded by invariant T cells like MAIT and iNKT.

Each CDR3 protein gets one entry after TCRdb re-called the 5' RACE reads with MiXCR. The sample yields about 790,000 distinct CDR3 sequences, 18% seen once. This same sample was also taken into another study, of T cells expressing NK-cell markers.

Sequenced material: PBMCs. The J gene is TRBJ2-1, the V gene TRBV3-1, with D uncertain. The TCR sequence derives from a woman in her late teens or twenties in good health. The CDR3 sequence is CASRSAYGLNEQFF. In DNA, the CDR3 is TGTGCCAGCAGGTCAGCGTATGGCCTTAATGAGCAGTTCTTC.